This TCR beta chain appears in the sequencing data of a study of blood T cell repertoires in COVID-19. In the original processing: Reference gene primer amplification gave nucleated cell count estimates. Clones were read by immunoSEQ multiplex PCR, and TCRdb kept only the in-frame ones, dropping some. That table is the source of V, J and clone size, and D and trimming were worked out from the DNA. The sample includes about 200,000 clones, 78% seen only once; the top ten take about 3%. The germline V gene encodes CDR1 SGHRS and CDR2 YFSETQ. This CDR3 spans 14 amino acids. Trimming took off 4 bases at V and 2 bases at J, with 12 bases between the two ends.

This TCR was recovered from a woman at least 80 years old with active or convalescent COVID-19. The sequenced sample was peripheral blood. This chain links TRBV5-1 with TRBJ2-5; D gene uncertain. CDR3 DNA: TGCGCCAGCAGCCCCAGGCGCGATCAAGAGACCCAGTACTTC. It codes for CASSPRRDQETQYF.